These 12 T cell receptor beta chains share one sample of origin, sequenced in a study of blood T cells in healthy people across ages. The second PCR ran about 7 to 12 cycles with a sample-barcoded 5' primer and J-beta primers. TCRdb passed the 5' RACE reads through MiXCR, listing each CDR3 protein once. Of 2 million or so distinct CDR3 sequences in the sample, about 50% were seen once. Sequences were obtained from blood. These receptors originate from a woman in her forties in good health.

This clonotype was detected only a few times. This chain joins TRBV27 and TRBJ2-1; 15 bases are shared with TRBD2. The V gene's germline CDR1 is MNHEY and CDR2 SMNVEV (reference sequence). CDR3 size: 16 residues. V lost 2 bases to trimming and J lost 8 bases; unmatched junction nucleotides: 4. Here the CDR3 DNA reads TGTGCCAGCAGTTTAGGACTAGCGGGGGGGCCGTATGAGCAGTTCTTC. Amino acids: CASSLGLAGGPYEQFF.

Here the CDR3 reads CASSLEAPDDYGYTF. The CDR3 nucleotides are TGTGCCAGCAGCTTGGAGGCCCCGGATGACTATGGCTACACCTTC. The chain links TRBV5-5 to TRBJ1-2; no clear D gene. V was shortened by 0 bases and J by 3 bases, with 12 bases between the two germline ends. This CDR3 contains 15 residues. Germline loops: CDR1 SGHKS, CDR2 YYEKEE (reference sequence).

The genes are TRBV7-3 and TRBJ2-1; no definite D call. CDR3 size: 13 residues. Germline V gives CDR1 SGHTA, CDR2 FQGTGA. With 5 bases removed from V and 3 bases from J, the gap between germline ends came to 8 bases. The CDR3 coding sequence is TGTGCCAGCAGCACCACAGTCTACAATGAGCAGTTCTTC. It translates to CASSTTVYNEQFF.

V is TRBV4-2 and J is TRBJ1-2; TRBD1 matches 8 bases. There are 14 residues in the CDR3. CDR1 is LGHNA, CDR2 YNFKEQ, per germline. Trimming cost V 2 bases and J 8 bases; bases outside gene matches: 7. CDR3 nucleotide sequence: TGTGCCAGCAGCCAAACCAGGACAGGGCAGGGCTACACCTTC. This sequence encodes CASSQTRTGQGYTF.

This clonotype was picked up a small number of times. J is TRBJ2-3 and V is TRBV6-6, with a weak D call TRBD2 (7 bases). This CDR3 is built from 15 residues. The germline V gene has CDR1 MNHNY and CDR2 SVGAGI (reference sequence). V lost 3 bases and J lost 11, with 21 bases in between. CDR3 amino acids: CASSYDAGASGEQYF. Written as DNA, the CDR3 is TGTGCCAGCAGTTATGATGCGGGGGCCTCCGGTGAGCAGTATTTT.

V and J are TRBV10-3 and TRBJ1-4; tentative D call: TRBD1 (5 bases). The V gene lost 5 bases and the J gene lost 3 bases, with 16 bases spanning the gap. The germline gives CDR1 ENHRY, CDR2 SYGVKD. This CDR3 has 16 residues. The CDR3 bases are TGTGCCATCAGTCCGGTTGGGGCCACCTCTAATGAAAAACTGTTTTTT. It specifies CAISPVGATSNEKLFF.

This clonotype was recorded a few times. V is TRBV9 and J is TRBJ1-2; D gene ambiguous. The CDR3 loop spans 13 amino acids. Trimming pared 3 bases from V and 4 bases from J, leaving 10 bases between. Looked up from germline, CDR1 is SGDLS and CDR2 is YYNGEE. CDR3 in amino acids: CASSDGAGYGYTF. DNA of the CDR3: TGTGCCAGCAGCGACGGTGCAGGCTATGGCTACACCTTC.

The sample holds a few counts of this clonotype. This chain uses TRBV28 with TRBJ2-3; perhaps D is TRBD1 or TRBD2 (6 bases each). CDR3 length: 16 residues. V dropped 6 bases and J dropped 0 bases, with 16 bases sitting between them. Germline CDR1 MDHEN, CDR2 SYDVKM. CDR3: CASSLLEGGSTDTQYF. For the CDR3, the DNA is TGTGCCAGCAGCCTGCTCGAGGGGGGAAGCACAGATACGCAGTATTTT.

This clonotype was seen a few times. The chain combines TRBV6-2 or TRBV6-3 with TRBJ2-7; possibly TRBD2 for D (6 bases). CDR1 and CDR2 (germline): MNHEY, SVGEGT. This CDR3 comprises 15 residues. The germline V and J ends were trimmed by 8 bases and 1 base, with 18 bases remaining between them. The CDR3 bases are TGTGCCAGCGCTCGACAAACCGGAGGGTCCTACGAGCAGTACTTC. Translating it yields CASARQTGGSYEQYF.

The rearrangement uses TRBV7-2 and TRBJ2-2; D might be TRBD2 (6 bases). V shed 5 bases and J shed 1 base, with 11 bases lying between them. The CDR3 spans 15 residues. Germline assignment: CDR1 SGHTA and CDR2 FQGNSA. The CDR3 DNA reads as TGTGCCAGCAGCCCCGGGGGACGGAACACCGGGGAGCTGTTTTTT. This codes for CASSPGGRNTGELFF.

V and J are TRBV5-1 and TRBJ2-3, with TRBD1 identical over 11 bases. The CDR3 totals 16 residues. The J segment lost 2 bases and the V segment lost 4 bases, leaving 6 bases of the junction unmatched. Looked up from germline, CDR1 is SGHRS and CDR2 is YFSETQ. DNA for the CDR3: TGCGCCAGCAGCATGGGACAGGGGGTATCCACAGATACGCAGTATTTT. Protein sequence: CASSMGQGVSTDTQYF.

In its sample, this clonotype was seen once. The rearrangement links TRBV4-3 to TRBJ1-1; D possibly corresponds to TRBD1 (5 bases). CDR1 is LGHNA and CDR2 is YSLEER in the germline V gene. With 1 base removed from V and 5 bases from J, the gap between germline ends came to 26 bases. CDR3 length: 19 amino acids. DNA for the CDR3: TGCGCCAGCAGCCAAGTTTCTGACGACAGATACAAGCCGGGTACTGAAGCTTTCTTT. Amino acids: CASSQVSDDRYKPGTEAFF.